This T cell receptor beta chain was captured in a study of T cells after yellow fever vaccination. Across the whole study: Preparation used SMART-Seq v4 Ultra Low Input for the low-cell-number fractions. General observations from the study: Once the booster was given, most primary-vaccination clones reappeared, at approximately 97% for CD4 and 88% for CD8.

This CDR3 has 15 amino acids. The V end was cut by 4 bases, the J end by 2 bases, with 14 bases between. Per germline, CDR1 SGHRS and CDR2 YFSETQ. TCRdb re-analysed the 5' RACE reads in MiXCR, keeping a single row per CDR3 protein. The sample has 300,000 to 450,000 distinct CDR3 sequences, roughly 6.2% seen once; the top ten hold 14% to 15%. Comment on this clonotype: No antigen is known for it.

This clonotype was sampled from a man aged 25-45 years who received the YFV17D yellow fever vaccine. J is TRBJ2-3 and V is TRBV5-1; weak D call: TRBD1 (6 bases). Here the sequenced sample was PBMCs, taken 5 days after the yellow fever booster vaccination. The CDR3: CASSAIQGSTDTQYF. The DNA of the CDR3 is TGCGCCAGCAGCGCTATACAGGGCTCCACAGATACGCAGTATTTT.